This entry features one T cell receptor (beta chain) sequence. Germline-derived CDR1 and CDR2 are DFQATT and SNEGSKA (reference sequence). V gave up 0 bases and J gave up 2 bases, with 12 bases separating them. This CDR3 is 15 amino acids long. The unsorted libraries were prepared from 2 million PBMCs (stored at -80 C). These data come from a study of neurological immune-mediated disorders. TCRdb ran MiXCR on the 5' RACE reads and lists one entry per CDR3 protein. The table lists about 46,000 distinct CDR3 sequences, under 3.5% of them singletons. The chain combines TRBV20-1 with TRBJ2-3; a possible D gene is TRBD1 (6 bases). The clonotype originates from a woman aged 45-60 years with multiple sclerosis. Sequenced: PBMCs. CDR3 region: CSARDYEGDTDTQYF. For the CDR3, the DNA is TGCAGTGCTAGAGATTATGAGGGGGACACAGATACGCAGTATTTT.